Listed below are T cell receptor beta chains from one sample, sequenced in a study of cytomegalovirus exposure and HLA in healthy donors. Libraries were prepared by immunoSEQ multiplex PCR; TCRdb keeps only in-frame clonotypes and omits some of them. The table has under 150,000 clones, over 60% seen once. Source material: PBMCs. The origin of the receptors is a human donor in good health. The CDR3 runs from the conserved cysteine through the conserved F or W. D genes are given only for firm matches. Part of the rows lack a size; the others show once, few, many or a class for expanded clones.

.,TRBV30,TRBJ1-2,11,few,CAWARGGGYTF,TGTGCCTGGGCAAGAGGTGGTGGCTACACCTTC
.,TRBV6-6,TRBJ1-3,12,few,CATQNSGNTIYF,TGTGCCACCCAAAACTCTGGAAACACCATATATTTT
TRBD1,TRBV6-6,TRBJ1-1,13,few,CASSLPGGAEAFF,TGTGCCAGCAGTTTACCAGGGGGCGCTGAAGCTTTCTTT
TRBD1,TRBV30,TRBJ1-4,15,.,CACTRQGATNEKLFF,TGTGCCTGCACCCGGCAGGGGGCAACTAATGAAAAACTGTTTTTT
.,TRBV19,TRBJ2-2,16,.,CASSIGTGFNTGELFF,TGTGCCAGTAGTATAGGAACGGGATTTAACACCGGGGAGCTGTTTTTT
TRBD2,TRBV27,TRBJ2-7,19,.,CASSLTQPGGLAGGGEQYF,TGTGCCAGCAGTTTAACCCAACCAGGGGGTCTAGCGGGAGGGGGCGAGCAGTACTTC
TRBD1,TRBV6-5,TRBJ2-5,15,.,CASSYSRGRGETQYF,TGTGCCAGCAGTTACAGCAGGGGGCGCGGGGAGACCCAGTACTTC
TRBD2,TRBV5-1,TRBJ2-5,15,.,CASTTSGGALETQYF,TGCGCCAGCACGACTAGCGGGGGGGCGTTGGAGACCCAGTACTTC
TRBD2,TRBV5-4,TRBJ2-7,17,.,CASSYGISGGPPYEQYF,TGTGCCAGCAGCTACGGGATTAGCGGGGGGCCCCCCTACGAGCAGTACTTC
.,TRBV30,TRBJ1-6,17,.,CAWSMGGWGGENSPLHF,TGTGCCTGGAGTATGGGCGGTTGGGGAGGGGAGAATTCACCCCTCCACTTT
.,TRBV6-5,TRBJ2-3,14,.,CASGLASSTDTQYF,TGTGCCAGCGGCTTAGCGTCTAGCACAGATACGCAGTATTTT
TRBD2,TRBV5-1,TRBJ2-7,16,.,CASSLGEGLAAYEQYF,TGCGCCAGCAGCTTGGGTGAGGGACTAGCGGCCTACGAGCAGTACTTC
TRBD2,TRBV19,TRBJ2-5,15,once,CASSIGGGLQETQYF,TGTGCCAGTAGTATTGGGGGGGGGTTACAAGAGACCCAGTACTTC
.,TRBV14,TRBJ2-4,16,.,CASSYGHLLAKNIQYF,TGTGCCAGCAGCTACGGACATTTACTAGCCAAAAACATTCAGTACTTC
.,TRBV19,TRBJ1-1,12,.,CASSVRDTEAFF,TGTGCCAGTAGTGTCAGGGACACTGAAGCTTTCTTT
TRBD2,TRBV5-4,TRBJ2-3,18,.,CASSSIRARGLASATQYF,TGTGCCAGCAGCTCTATACGGGCCCGGGGACTAGCGAGTGCTACGCAGTATTTT
TRBD1,TRBV28,TRBJ2-3,15,once,CASSYRGPSTDTQYF,TGTGCCAGCAGTTACAGGGGTCCTAGCACAGATACGCAGTATTTT
.,TRBV28,TRBJ1-1,12,once,CASSLQRLVASF,TGTGCCAGCAGTTTACAGCGCCTCGTGGCTTCCTTT
.,TRBV7-9,TRBJ2-2,16,.,CASSQPLGLSTGELFF,TGTGCCAGCAGCCAACCCCTGGGGCTATCTACCGGGGAGCTGTTTTTT
TRBD1,TRBV2,TRBJ1-1,13,few,CASSVARGAEAFF,TGTGCCAGCAGTGTGGCCAGGGGGGCTGAAGCTTTCTTT
.,TRBV6-4,TRBJ2-2,15,.,CASSSGATNTGELFF,TGTGCCAGCAGTTCAGGGGCCACGAACACCGGGGAGCTGTTTTTT
.,TRBV7-2,TRBJ1-5,15,.,CASSSRTGNSQPQHF,TGTGCCAGCAGCTCTCGTACGGGAAACAGTCAGCCCCAGCATTTT
.,TRBV30,TRBJ1-1,14,.,CASIGGAPNTEAFF,TGTGCCTCTATCGGGGGGGCCCCCAACACTGAAGCTTTCTTT
.,TRBV6-6,TRBJ1-5,15,.,CASLGAATSNQPQHF,TGTGCCAGCCTAGGGGCAGCAACTAGCAATCAGCCCCAGCATTTT
.,TRBV21-1,TRBJ2-7,16,.,CASSKGWQGSYYEQYF,TGTGCCAGCAGCAAAGGCTGGCAGGGTTCCTACTACGAGCAGTACTTC
TRBD1,TRBV6-1,TRBJ2-7,13,.,CASSWGQYAEQYF,TGTGCCAGCAGCTGGGGACAGTACGCCGAGCAGTACTTC
.,TRBV6-5,TRBJ2-7,15,.,CASSYGRGPTYEQYF,TGTGCCAGCAGTTATGGGCGGGGGCCGACCTACGAGCAGTACTTC
.,TRBV9,TRBJ2-5,14,few,CASSVVGGAETQYF,TGTGCCAGCAGCGTAGTTGGGGGGGCCGAGACCCAGTACTTC
.,TRBV7-9,TRBJ2-7,14,.,CASSLAGTYNEQYF,TGTGCCAGCAGCTTAGCCGGGACATACAACGAGCAGTACTTC
TRBD1,TRBV5-1,TRBJ2-7,16,.,CASSWEAGQGHGEQYF,TGCGCCAGCAGCTGGGAAGCGGGACAGGGACATGGCGAGCAGTACTTC